This T cell receptor beta chain stems from a study of blood T cells in healthy people across ages. Looking at the study overall: The capture of about one barcoded beta molecule per two T cells was achieved by template switching. Overall study results and limits: Strong correlation existed between TCR beta diversity and naive T cell percentage. Per million T cells, TCR beta diversity dropped about linearly as age rose.

PCR was performed a second time for 7 to 11 cycles using a sample-barcoded 5' primer and a J-beta primer mix. Each CDR3 protein gets one entry after TCRdb re-called the 5' RACE reads with MiXCR. The top ten hold approximately 20% of the sample, which has some 1 million distinct CDR3 sequences, 40% to 45% seen once. For this clonotype: The antigen remains undetermined.

Every sample gave at least 6 micrograms of total RNA when it was extracted. The CDR3 sequence is 13 residues long. Germline V gene sequence: CDR1 MNHEY, CDR2 SVGAGI. V shed 6 bases and J shed 9 bases, with 17 bases lying between them. Source material: blood. The sequence came from an older woman in good health. The chain has TRBV6-5 and TRBJ1-2; D unclear. The CDR3 here is CASRLTQAGSYTF. Here the CDR3 DNA reads TGTGCCAGCAGGCTTACCCAAGCGGGTAGCTACACCTTC.